A single T cell receptor beta chain is shown here with its context. Relative to the germline gene, one junction end is altered; a read error may explain this. The sample originates from a study of blood T cells in healthy people across ages. Next came a second PCR, run for 7 to 11 cycles, which used a sample-barcoded 5' primer along with a J-beta primer mix. MiXCR, applied by TCRdb to the 5' RACE reads, yields one record per CDR3 protein. Of 1.5 million to 2 million distinct CDR3 sequences listed, 28% are singletons. From germline, CDR1 is WSHSY and CDR2 SAAADI. This CDR3 comprises 14 residues. This clonotype was obtained from a woman in her twenties or thirties in good health. This chain links TRBV10-2 with TRBJ2-7; TRBD1 matches 9 bases. The specimen sequenced was blood. CDR3 loop: CASRELGQGYEQYF. CDR3 sequence (DNA): TGCGCCAGCAGGGAGTTGGGACAGGGTTACGAGCAGTACTTC.